This T cell receptor (beta chain) was identified in a study of blood T cells in healthy people across ages. CDR3 size: 19 residues. Germline CDR1 is MNHEY and CDR2 is SMNVEV (reference sequence). This clonotype was seen only once. Its matching antigen is unknown. The germline gene is not matched at one end of the junction; a read error may be the cause. Study conclusions and caveats: More naive CD4+ cells and higher diversity were found in long-lived than in aged donors. Bulk PBMC profiling left naive and antigen-experienced comparisons inconclusive.

The second PCR ran roughly 6 to 12 cycles with a sample-barcoded 5' primer and J-beta primers. One entry per CDR3 protein, called by TCRdb with MiXCR from the 5' RACE reads. Seen here are 1,300,000 or so distinct CDR3 sequences, 59% observed once, and the top ten hold over 5%. Sequencing was done on a sample of blood. This sequence was found in a man between 18 and 35 years old in good health. This sequence joins TRBV27 and TRBJ2-1, with D perhaps being TRBD1 or TRBD2 (5 bases each). As DNA, the CDR3 is TGTGCCAGCAGGCAAAGTGGGGGATGGGCGGCGGGCTCCAACAATGAGCAGTTCTTC. This encodes CASRQSGGWAAGSNNEQFF.